Below, one TCR beta chain is given with its context. What it binds is unknown. This record belongs to a study of cytomegalovirus exposure and HLA in healthy donors. The germline V gene has CDR1 MGHDK and CDR2 SYGVNS. The V gene lost 3 bases and the J gene lost 4 bases, with 15 bases spanning the gap. The CDR3 sequence is 15 residues long. This PCR relied on a set of 60 Vbeta primers and 13 Jbeta primers. Clones were sequenced by immunoSEQ multiplex PCR, and TCRdb holds only the in-frame ones, with some missing. The table lists approximately 170,000 clones, around three quarters of them singletons. General study findings and limits: The productive fraction for most TCR beta V segments was about 90% or about 30% in an earlier analysis. One later analysis reportedly identified an Asian-associated ancestry cluster that showed fewer N-insertions than the roughly 620-donor mean.

This sequence was found in a woman in her thirties in good health and CMV-seropositive. The sequenced sample was PBMCs. The chain recombines TRBV25-1 with TRBJ2-5; D perhaps matches TRBD1 (5 bases). The CDR3 nucleotides are TGTGCCAGCAGTGACCATCAGGGAACGCGAGAGACCCAGTACTTC. As protein: CASSDHQGTRETQYF.